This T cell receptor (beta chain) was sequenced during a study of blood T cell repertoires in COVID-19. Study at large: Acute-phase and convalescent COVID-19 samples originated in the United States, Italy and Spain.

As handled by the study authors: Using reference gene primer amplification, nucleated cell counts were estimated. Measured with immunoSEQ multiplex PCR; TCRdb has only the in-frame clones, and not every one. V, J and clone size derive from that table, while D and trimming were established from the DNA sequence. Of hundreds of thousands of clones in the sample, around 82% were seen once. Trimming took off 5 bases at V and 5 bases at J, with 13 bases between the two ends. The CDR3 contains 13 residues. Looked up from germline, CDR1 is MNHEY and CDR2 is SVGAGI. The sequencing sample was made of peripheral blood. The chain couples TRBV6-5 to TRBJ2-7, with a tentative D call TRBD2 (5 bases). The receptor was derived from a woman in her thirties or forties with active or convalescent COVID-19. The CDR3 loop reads CASSRGTFNEQYF. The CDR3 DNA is TGTGCCAGCAGTCGGGGAACTTTTAACGAGCAGTACTTC.